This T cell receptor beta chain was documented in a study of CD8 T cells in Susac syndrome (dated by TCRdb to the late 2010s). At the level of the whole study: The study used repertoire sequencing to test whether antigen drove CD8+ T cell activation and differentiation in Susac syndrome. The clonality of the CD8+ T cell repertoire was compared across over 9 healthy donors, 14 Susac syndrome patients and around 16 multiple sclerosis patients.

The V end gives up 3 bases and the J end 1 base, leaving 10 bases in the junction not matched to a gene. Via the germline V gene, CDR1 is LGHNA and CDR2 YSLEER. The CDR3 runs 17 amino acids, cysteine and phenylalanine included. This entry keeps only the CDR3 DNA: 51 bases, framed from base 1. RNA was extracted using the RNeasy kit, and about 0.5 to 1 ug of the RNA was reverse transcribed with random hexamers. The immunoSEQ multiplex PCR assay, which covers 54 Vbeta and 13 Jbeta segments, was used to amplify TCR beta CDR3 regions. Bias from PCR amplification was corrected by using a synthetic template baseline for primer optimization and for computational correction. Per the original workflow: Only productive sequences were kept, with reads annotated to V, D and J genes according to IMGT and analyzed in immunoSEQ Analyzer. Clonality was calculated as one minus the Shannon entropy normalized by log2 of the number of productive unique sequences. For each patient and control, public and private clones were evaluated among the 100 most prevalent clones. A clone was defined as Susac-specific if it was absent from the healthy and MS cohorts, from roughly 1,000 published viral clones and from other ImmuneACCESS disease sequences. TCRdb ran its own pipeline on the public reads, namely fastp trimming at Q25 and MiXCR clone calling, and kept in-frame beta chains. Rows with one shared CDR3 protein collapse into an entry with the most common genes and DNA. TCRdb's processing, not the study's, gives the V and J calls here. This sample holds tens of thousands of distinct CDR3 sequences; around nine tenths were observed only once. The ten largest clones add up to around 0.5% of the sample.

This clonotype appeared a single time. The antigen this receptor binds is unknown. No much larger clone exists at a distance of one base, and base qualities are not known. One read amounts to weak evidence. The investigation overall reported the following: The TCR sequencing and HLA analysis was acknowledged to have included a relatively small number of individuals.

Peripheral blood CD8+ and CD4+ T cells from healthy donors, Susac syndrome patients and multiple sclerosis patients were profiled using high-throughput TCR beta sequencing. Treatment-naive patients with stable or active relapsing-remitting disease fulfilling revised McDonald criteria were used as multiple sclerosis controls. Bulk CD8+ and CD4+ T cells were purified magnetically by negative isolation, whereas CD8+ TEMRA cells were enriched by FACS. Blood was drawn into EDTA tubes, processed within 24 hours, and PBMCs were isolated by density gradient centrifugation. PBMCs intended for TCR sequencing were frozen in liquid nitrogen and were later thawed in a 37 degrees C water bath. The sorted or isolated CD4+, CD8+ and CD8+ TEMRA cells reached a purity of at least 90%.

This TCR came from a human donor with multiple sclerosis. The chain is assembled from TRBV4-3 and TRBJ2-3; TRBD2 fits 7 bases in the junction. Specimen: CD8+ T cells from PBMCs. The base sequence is TGCGCCAGCAGCCAGGAACCGGTAGCGGGCGGCACAGATACGCAGTATTTT. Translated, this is CASSQEPVAGGTDTQYF.